This TCR beta chain was obtained from a study of CD8 T cells in ankylosing spondylitis. This clonotype was counted at least ten times. In TCRdb, the 5' RACE reads were re-called with MiXCR into one record per CDR3 protein. The top ten clones hold approximately 10% of a sample with 200,000 or so distinct CDR3 sequences, 13% of them seen once. Sequenced sample: blood, either unsorted or a sorted T cell fraction (not recorded which). This receptor was obtained from a female donor with ankylosing spondylitis or in good health (not recorded which).

The CDR3 loop reads CASSLSPGGYEQYF. CDR3 nucleotide sequence: TGTGCCAGCAGTTTATCCCCAGGGGGCTACGAGCAGTACTTC. The V call is TRBV12-3 or TRBV12-4, the J call TRBJ2-7; TRBD1 matches 7 bases. After removal of 2 bases from V and 3 bases from J, the junction contained 4 bases not matched to a gene. The CDR3 runs to 14 residues.